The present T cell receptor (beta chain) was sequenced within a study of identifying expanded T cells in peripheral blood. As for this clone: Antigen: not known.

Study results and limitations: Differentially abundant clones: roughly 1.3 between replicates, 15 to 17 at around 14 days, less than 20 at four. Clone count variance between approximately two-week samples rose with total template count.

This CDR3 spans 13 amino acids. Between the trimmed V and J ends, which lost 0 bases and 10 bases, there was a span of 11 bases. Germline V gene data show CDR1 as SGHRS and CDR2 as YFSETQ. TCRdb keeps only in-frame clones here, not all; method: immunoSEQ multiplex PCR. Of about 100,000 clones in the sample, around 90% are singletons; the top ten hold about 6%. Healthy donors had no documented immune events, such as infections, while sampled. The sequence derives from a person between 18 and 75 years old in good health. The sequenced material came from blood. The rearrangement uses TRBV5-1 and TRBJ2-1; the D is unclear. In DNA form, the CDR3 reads TGCGCCAGCAGCTTGGATCCGGCGAGGGAGCAGTTCTTC. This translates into CASSLDPAREQFF.